This T cell receptor beta chain was identified in a study of blood T cell repertoires in COVID-19. Study-level background: Whether acute or convalescent, the COVID-19 samples came from the United States, Italy and Spain. T cells, B-cell-depleted T cells, or PBMCs provided the cDNA or gDNA that served as material.

V was pared by 0 bases and J by 3 bases, with 7 bases of the junction left unmatched. The germline gives CDR1 SGHAT, CDR2 FQNNGV. The CDR3 has 17 residues. Original data processing: How many nucleated cells were present was estimated from reference gene primer amplification. Some clones are missing from TCRdb's copy, which holds only in-frame ones; the method was immunoSEQ multiplex PCR. Clone size and V and J calls were adopted from that table, with D and trimming inferred from the DNA. This table holds 250,000 or so clones, nearly 90% found once. The source is a woman between 40 and 50 years old who had recovered from COVID-19. The source material was peripheral blood. This chain joins TRBV11-2 and TRBJ2-5; 10 bases map to TRBD2. Here the CDR3 reads CASSLDLTSGTKETQYF. The CDR3 coding sequence is TGTGCCAGCAGCTTAGATCTTACTAGCGGGACCAAAGAGACCCAGTACTTC.